One and the same sample provided the 15 T cell receptor beta chains below, sequenced in a study of cytomegalovirus exposure and HLA in healthy donors. The PCR was carried out with 60 Vbeta primers and 13 Jbeta primers. This table comes from immunoSEQ multiplex PCR, and its TCRdb copy is limited to in-frame clones, with some not included. Of 200,000 to 250,000 clones in the sample, roughly 91% were seen once. Sequencing was carried out using PBMCs. These receptors were taken from a woman under 30 in good health and CMV-seronegative.

V is TRBV4-3 and J is TRBJ2-7, with 10 bases lining up with TRBD2. The germline gives CDR1 LGHNA, CDR2 YSLEER. This CDR3 is built from 18 residues. The V and J ends lost 1 base and 2 bases, in that order; junction bases with no gene match: 11. CDR3 in DNA: TGCGCCAGCAGCCAAGGCCCAGCGGGGGGGCAGATCCCCTACGAGCAGTACTTC. Translating gives CASSQGPAGGQIPYEQYF.

V is TRBV4-1 and J is TRBJ2-5, with 11 positions matching TRBD1. J was trimmed by 3 bases and V by 4 bases; bases with no gene match: 7. Germline CDR1 is MGHRA and CDR2 is YSYEKL. The CDR3 spans 16 residues. The CDR3 bases are TGCGCCAGCAGCCTCGGACAGGGGGCAGGGAAAGAGACCCAGTACTTC. This translates into CASSLGQGAGKETQYF.

This rearrangement joins TRBV5-1 to TRBJ2-1; 7 bases line up with TRBD2. The CDR3 consists of 16 residues. Unmatched junction bases numbered 12, after V lost 4 bases and J lost 5 bases. Per the germline V gene, CDR1 is SGHRS and CDR2 is YFSETQ. The CDR3 loop is CASSGSTSAPNNEQFF. DNA for the CDR3: TGCGCCAGCAGCGGCTCCACTAGCGCGCCCAACAATGAGCAGTTCTTC.

The gene calls are TRBV10-3 and TRBJ1-5, with 7 bases fitting TRBD1. The germline gives CDR1 ENHRY, CDR2 SYGVKD. The V segment lost 4 bases and the J segment 4 bases; nucleotides outside the gene matches: 10. This CDR3 region has 16 residues. In nucleotides, the CDR3 is TGTGCCATCAGTGGGGTCAACAGGGGTAGGAATCAGCCCCAGCATTTT. This sequence encodes CAISGVNRGRNQPQHF.

This rearrangement joins TRBV4-2 to TRBJ2-7; 9 nucleotides align to TRBD1. The germline CDR1 and CDR2 sequences are LGHNA and YNFKEQ. This CDR3 contains 15 residues. V was pared by 6 bases and J by 7 bases, with 13 bases of the junction left unmatched. CDR3 nucleotide sequence: TGTGCCAGCAGTTACAGGGGGCGTCCCCTTTGGGAGCAGTACTTC. It yields the protein CASSYRGRPLWEQYF.

The rearrangement uses TRBV4-2 and TRBJ1-1, with D perhaps TRBD1 (5 bases). V dropped 1 base and J dropped 4 bases, with 10 bases sitting between them. The CDR3 contains 14 residues. CDR1 is LGHNA, CDR2 YNFKEQ, per germline. CDR3: CASSQAGGFTEAFF. The CDR3 nucleotides read TGTGCCAGCAGCCAAGCGGGGGGGTTCACTGAAGCTTTCTTT.

Only one count was recorded for this clone. The chain couples TRBV11-3 to TRBJ2-1; possible D gene TRBD2, 6 bases. The V gene lost 5 bases and the J gene lost 0 bases, with 11 bases spanning the gap. Germline CDR1 is SGHNT and CDR2 is YENEEA. The CDR3 consists of 15 residues. The CDR3 DNA reads TGTGCCAGCAGCCCCGACGGGAGCTCCTACAATGAGCAGTTCTTC. Residues: CASSPDGSSYNEQFF.

The V gene is TRBV11-2, the J gene TRBJ2-1; 9 bases line up with TRBD2. Germline trimming cut 1 base from V and 5 bases from J; bases unmatched to any gene: 9. The germline CDR1 and CDR2 sequences are SGHAT and FQNNGV. This CDR3 spans 17 amino acids. CDR3: CASSLVMGLAGNNEQFF. The CDR3 DNA is TGTGCCAGCAGCTTAGTTATGGGCCTAGCGGGAAACAATGAGCAGTTCTTC.

This rearrangement joins TRBV5-1 to TRBJ1-1; a possible D gene is TRBD1 (6 bases). Germline CDR1 SGHRS, CDR2 YFSETQ. The CDR3 covers 16 residues. V was shortened by 3 bases and J by 5 bases, with 20 bases between the two germline ends. The CDR3 here is CASSSESSRGGTEAFF. The DNA of the CDR3 is TGCGCCAGCAGCTCCGAAAGTTCTAGGGGGGGTACTGAAGCTTTCTTT. The whole variable domain, remainder taken from reference TRBV5-1 and TRBJ1-1, is KAGVTQTPRYLIKTRGQQVTLSCSPISGHRSVSWYQQTPGQGLQFLFEYFSETQRNKGNFPGRFSGRQFSNSRSEMNVSTLELGDSALYLCASSSESSRGGTEAFFGQGTRLTVV.

The CDR3 region is CASSYGRGRNYEQYF. The CDR3 coding sequence is TGTGCCAGCAGTTACGGGCGGGGCCGGAATTACGAGCAGTACTTC. The J gene is TRBJ2-7, the V gene TRBV6-5; D perhaps matches TRBD2 (6 bases). Between the trimmed V and J ends, which lost 2 bases and 4 bases, there was a span of 15 bases. There are 15 residues in the CDR3. Germline values: CDR1 MNHEY, CDR2 SVGAGI.

V is TRBV18 and J is TRBJ2-3, with 8 bases matching TRBD2. The CDR3 is made up of 15 amino acids. Losses at the gene ends were 2 bases for V and 4 bases for J; bases not matched to a gene: 5. Per germline, CDR1 KGHSH and CDR2 LQKENI. Written as DNA, the CDR3 is TGTGCCAGCTCACCATCTCACGGGGGGGCAGATACGCAGTATTTT. Protein sequence: CASSPSHGGADTQYF.

This clone has just one count. This chain joins TRBV11-3 and TRBJ1-2; D call uncertain. V gave up 8 bases and J gave up 6 bases, with 10 bases separating them. This CDR3 comprises 11 residues. Per the germline V gene, CDR1 is SGHNT and CDR2 is YENEEA. CDR3 region: CASEGLDGYTF. Here the CDR3 DNA reads TGTGCCAGCGAGGGTTTGGATGGCTACACCTTC.

V usage is TRBV4-1 and J usage is TRBJ2-4; TRBD1 matches 7 bases. Trimming removed 4 bases from V and 0 bases from J; junction bases left unmatched: 6. The germline CDR1 and CDR2 sequences are MGHRA and YSYEKL. This CDR3 region has 16 residues. CDR3 DNA sequence: TGCGCCAGCAGCCCGGAAACAGGGGAAGCCAAAAACATTCAGTACTTC. Translated: CASSPETGEAKNIQYF.

The chain has TRBV11-2 and TRBJ1-2; a possible D gene is TRBD1 (5 bases). V gave up 1 base and J gave up 2 bases, with 8 bases separating them. The germline V gene has CDR1 SGHAT and CDR2 FQNNGV. This CDR3 is 14 amino acids long. CDR3 nucleotide sequence: TGTGCCAGCAGCTTAGTTAGGGGAAACTATGGCTACACCTTC. It encodes CASSLVRGNYGYTF.

The chain employs TRBV4-1 and TRBJ1-2; D is possibly TRBD1 (6 bases). Trimming pared 0 bases from V and 6 bases from J, leaving 11 bases between. The CDR3 length is 14 residues. The germline gives CDR1 MGHRA, CDR2 YSYEKL. CDR3 nucleotides: TGCGCCAGCAGCCAAGAATCCAGGGGAGATGGCTACACCTTC. Translating gives CASSQESRGDGYTF.